Presented here are 29 T cell receptor beta chains from one specimen sequenced in a study of T cell responses to AZD1222 COVID-19 vaccine. Sequenced by immunoSEQ multiplex PCR; TCRdb stores in-frame clones only, minus some. The sample lists about 77,000 clones, roughly nine tenths occurring once. The source was peripheral blood, collected 28 days after the second AZD1222 dose. All receptors come from an adult who received the AZD1222 COVID-19 vaccine.

The chain joins TRBV6-5 to TRBJ2-2; 11 positions match TRBD2. The germline V gene encodes CDR1 MNHEY and CDR2 SVGAGI. The V gene end was trimmed by 5 bases and the J gene end by 4 bases; junction bases not matched to a gene: 6. CDR3 length equals 16 residues. CDR3: CASSNLAGGLTGELFF. Here the CDR3 DNA reads TGTGCCAGCAGTAACTTAGCGGGAGGGCTCACCGGGGAGCTGTTTTTT.

The chain couples TRBV6-5 to TRBJ2-2; 13 bases line up with TRBD2. CDR3 length: 15 residues. The germline V gene has CDR1 MNHEY and CDR2 SVGAGI. J lost 3 bases, V lost 7 bases, and 2 bases had no gene match. The CDR3 reads CASTGLAGDTGELFF. The CDR3 DNA sequence: TGTGCCAGCACTGGACTAGCGGGAGACACCGGGGAGCTGTTTTTT.

The rearrangement uses TRBV30 and TRBJ1-3, with D unclear. Germline CDR1 is GTSNPN and CDR2 is SVGIG (reference sequence). The ends were cut back, 3 bases at V and 0 bases at J, with 12 bases in the middle. The CDR3 runs 15 residues. CDR3 residues: CAWSLERRSGNTIYF. CDR3 coding DNA: TGTGCCTGGAGCTTGGAAAGGCGCTCTGGAAACACCATATATTTT.

The CDR3 DNA reads TGTGCCAGCAGCTTAAAGACAGCGGGAGGTGCAGATACGCAGTATTTT. Translated: CASSLKTAGGADTQYF. V is TRBV7-3 and J is TRBJ2-3, with 9 nucleotides matching TRBD2. The CDR3 sequence is 16 residues long. The junction had 6 bases not matched to a gene; V was cut back by 1 base and J by 4 bases. From germline, CDR1 is SGHTA and CDR2 FQGTGA.

The chain recombines TRBV9 with TRBJ2-7; maybe TRBD2 (5 bases). This CDR3 is built from 12 residues. Trimming shortened V by 7 bases and J by 1 base, and 9 bases separated the two germline ends. Germline CDR1 SGDLS, CDR2 YYNGEE. This CDR3 reads CASGSRSYEQYF. The CDR3 coding sequence is TGTGCCAGCGGGAGCAGGTCCTACGAGCAGTACTTC. Complete variable domain (other parts from reference TRBV9 and TRBJ2-7): DSGVTQTPKHLITATGQRVTLRCSPRSGDLSVYWYQQSLDQGLQFLIQYYNGEERAKGNILERFSAQQFPDLHSELNLSSLELGDSALYFCASGSRSYEQYFGPGTRLTVT.

The V call is TRBV5-1, the J call TRBJ1-2, with 7 bases aligning to TRBD1. This CDR3 has 15 residues. Per germline, CDR1 SGHRS and CDR2 YFSETQ. Trimming took 4 bases from V and 2 from J; bases not matched to a gene: 8. DNA for the CDR3: TGCGCCAGCAGCACGGACCGGGACAGCAACTATGGCTACACCTTC. Encoded protein: CASSTDRDSNYGYTF.

The chain carries TRBV13 and TRBJ1-4; weak D call: TRBD1 (5 bases). Per the germline V gene, CDR1 is PRHDT and CDR2 is FYEKMQ (reference sequence). This CDR3 comprises 16 residues. V was cut by 0 bases and J by 8 bases, with 16 bases left in between. The CDR3 region is CASSLGSDIGGEKLFF. As DNA, the CDR3 is TGTGCCAGCAGCTTAGGCTCGGACATCGGGGGGGAAAAACTGTTTTTT.

The chain joins TRBV6-5 to TRBJ2-3; TRBD2 agrees at 8 bases. Germline values: CDR1 MNHEY, CDR2 SVGAGI. J gave up 3 bases and V 7 bases, and 9 bases lay outside the gene matches. The CDR3 is 15 amino acids. CDR3 DNA: TGTGCCAGCAAATTGCGGGAGGCGTTTACAGATACGCAGTATTTT. This encodes CASKLREAFTDTQYF.

The chain links TRBV12-3 or TRBV12-4 to TRBJ1-2; TRBD1 might be the D (5 bases). Trimming took off 4 bases at V and 3 bases at J, with 9 bases between the two ends. The CDR3 covers 13 residues. The CDR3 loop is CASSWTTHYGYTF. CDR3 nucleotides: TGTGCCAGCAGTTGGACAACTCACTATGGCTACACCTTC.

This clone has more than one count but fewer than ten. This chain's CDR3 is CASSRYNAGAQPYEQYF. In DNA, the CDR3 is TGCGCCAGCAGCCGCTATAATGCGGGAGCCCAGCCCTACGAGCAGTACTTC. The genes are TRBV4-1 and TRBJ2-7, with 7 bases identical to TRBD2. Germline CDR1 reads MGHRA; CDR2 reads YSYEKL. The CDR3 consists of 17 residues. J lost 2 bases, V lost 4 bases, and 14 bases had no gene match.

The chain recombines TRBV25-1 with TRBJ1-5; D is perhaps TRBD1 (5 bases). Germline V gene data show CDR1 as MGHDK and CDR2 as SYGVNS. Trimming stripped 8 bases from V and 9 bases from J, with 20 bases between. The CDR3 is made up of 14 amino acids. Here the CDR3 reads CASSPSGYRRPQHF. The CDR3 bases are TGTGCCAGCTCCCCTTCAGGGTATAGGAGGCCCCAGCATTTT.

The rearrangement uses TRBV29-1 and TRBJ1-1, with 12 nucleotides matching TRBD1. This CDR3 spans 14 amino acids. The V gene's germline CDR1 is SQVTM and CDR2 ANQGSEA. V lost 7 bases, J lost 6 bases, and 9 bases stayed unmatched. CDR3 in amino acids: CSGLRDRGRAEAFF. CDR3 bases: TGCAGCGGGCTCCGGGACAGGGGGCGGGCTGAAGCTTTCTTT.

V usage is TRBV6-6 and J usage is TRBJ1-1; D uncertain. The length of the CDR3 is 13 residues. Germline V gene sequence: CDR1 MNHNY, CDR2 SVGAGI (reference sequence). The ends were cut back, 0 bases at V and 7 bases at J, with 9 bases in the middle. The CDR3 DNA reads TGTGCCAGCAGTTACTCGGCCCAGAATGAAGCTTTCTTT. The encoded protein is CASSYSAQNEAFF.

The rearrangement joins TRBV18 to TRBJ2-1; D is ambiguous. CDR3 length: 13 residues. Germline V lookup: CDR1 KGHSH, CDR2 LQKENI. Trimming removed 5 bases from V and 6 bases from J, with 11 bases in between. The CDR3 DNA follows: TGTGCCAGCTCAACCCAAAAGATCAATGAGCAGTTCTTC. It is translated as CASSTQKINEQFF.

The gene calls are TRBV7-7 and TRBJ2-1, with 9 bases that match TRBD2. This CDR3 contains 18 residues. The V gene's germline CDR1 is SSHAT and CDR2 FNYEAQ (reference sequence). V was pared by 2 bases and J by 6 bases, with 14 bases of the junction left unmatched. The CDR3 reads CASSLRLAGKGPSNEQFF. The CDR3 nucleotides are TGTGCCAGCAGCTTACGGCTAGCGGGAAAGGGCCCATCCAATGAGCAGTTCTTC.

The rearrangement links TRBV5-8 to TRBJ1-3; D not certain. V was pared by 0 bases and J by 0 bases, with 10 bases between. The CDR3 consists of 16 residues. Germline V gene data show CDR1 as SGHTS and CDR2 as YDEGEE. The CDR3 region is CASSLGSQISGNTIYF. The CDR3 DNA sequence: TGTGCCAGCAGCTTGGGTAGCCAAATCTCTGGAAACACCATATATTTT. The full variable domain, with the rest looked up from reference TRBV5-8 and TRBJ1-3, is EAGVTQSPTHLIKTRGQQATLRCSPISGHTSVYWYQQALGLGLQFLLWYDEGEERNRGNFPPRFSGRQFPNYSSELNVNALELEDSALYLCASSLGSQISGNTIYFGEGSWLTVV.

CDR3 region: CATSRDDETGGSYGYTF. As DNA, the CDR3 is TGTGCCACCAGCAGAGATGATGAGACAGGAGGTTCCTATGGCTACACCTTC. The rearrangement joins TRBV15 to TRBJ1-2; D possibly corresponds to TRBD1 (6 bases). Between the trimmed V and J ends, which lost 0 bases and 4 bases, there was a span of 18 bases. The CDR3 spans 17 residues. Germline CDR1 reads LNHNV; CDR2 reads YYDKDF (reference sequence).

V and J are TRBV7-3 and TRBJ1-6; no reliable D call. Germline values: CDR1 SGHTA, CDR2 FQGTGA. CDR3 length: 12 residues. V was trimmed by 5 bases and J by 7 bases, leaving 6 bases between them. The CDR3 sequence is CASSQPNSPLHF. CDR3 nucleotides: TGTGCCAGCAGCCAACCGAATTCACCCCTCCACTTT.

This clone came up once. This chain links TRBV9 with TRBJ2-1; 9 positions agree with TRBD1. Losses at the gene ends were 3 bases for V and 4 bases for J; bases not matched to a gene: 8. Germline V gene data show CDR1 as SGDLS and CDR2 as YYNGEE. The CDR3 is 16 residues long. CDR3 loop: CASSETGGYTYNEQFF. The CDR3 bases are TGTGCCAGCAGCGAAACAGGGGGCTATACTTACAATGAGCAGTTCTTC.

This rearrangement joins TRBV7-8 to TRBJ1-1; D not resolved. The CDR3 loop spans 13 amino acids. Germline V gene data show CDR1 as SGHVS and CDR2 as FQNEAQ. Trimming cost V 1 base and J 1 base, with 4 bases left between them. The CDR3 nucleotides are TGTGCCAGCAGCTTAGTTGAGAACACTGAAGCTTTCTTT. It is translated as CASSLVENTEAFF.

DNA for the CDR3: TGTGCCAGCAGCTTGGGGCCCAAGGTGTCGCGGTTCTTC. Protein sequence: CASSLGPKVSRFF. The rearrangement links TRBV5-4 to TRBJ2-1; unclear D gene. Looked up from germline, CDR1 is SGHNT and CDR2 is YYREEE (reference sequence). The CDR3 has 13 residues. Trimming left V 0 bases short and J 15 bases short, with 16 bases between.

The gene calls are TRBV28 and TRBJ2-2; D is ambiguous. Trimming cost V 8 bases and J 4 bases, with 8 bases left between them. The CDR3 length is 12 residues. Germline V gives CDR1 MDHEN, CDR2 SYDVKM. The CDR3 DNA is TGTGCCAGCTGGTATGGCACCGGGGAGCTGTTTTTT. Translation: CASWYGTGELFF.

This chain links TRBV29-1 with TRBJ2-5; D is perhaps TRBD1 or TRBD2 (5 bases each). The CDR3 covers 12 residues. From germline, CDR1 is SQVTM and CDR2 ANQGSEA. V lost 7 bases and J 4 bases, leaving 13 bases between the germline ends. Written as DNA, the CDR3 is TGCAGCGAAATTCAGGGACGAGAGACCCAGTACTTC. Encoded protein: CSEIQGRETQYF. Full variable domain (outside the CDR3, taken from reference TRBV29-1 and TRBJ2-5): SAVISQKPSRDICQRGTSLTIQCQVDSQVTMMFWYRQQPGQSLTLIATANQGSEATYESGFVIDKFPISRPNLTFSTLTVSNMSPEDSSIYLCSEIQGRETQYFGPGTRLLVL.

V usage is TRBV6-6 and J usage is TRBJ1-1, with D unclear. Germline values: CDR1 MNHNY, CDR2 SVGAGI (reference sequence). This CDR3 contains 14 residues. The V end lost 2 bases, the J end lost 2 bases, and 9 bases lay between the germline ends. The CDR3 bases are TGTGCCAGCAGTTACCGGGCAGGTAACACTGAAGCTTTCTTT. It specifies CASSYRAGNTEAFF.

This chain connects TRBV7-2 to TRBJ2-3; TRBD2 agrees at 13 bases. The CDR3 has 16 amino acids. Germline CDR1 and CDR2: SGHTA and FQGNSA. J lost 8 bases, V lost 4 bases, and 9 bases had no gene match. The CDR3 DNA sequence: TGTGCCAGCAGCTCACGGACTAGCGGGAGCGCAGCTACGCAGTATTTT. Translating gives CASSSRTSGSAATQYF.

Here the CDR3 DNA reads TGTGCCAGCAGATCAGCGGACAGGGGCTACGAGCAGTACTTC. Protein sequence: CASRSADRGYEQYF. The chain couples TRBV7-2 to TRBJ2-7; 9 positions agree with TRBD1. The V and J ends lost 6 bases and 3 bases, in that order; junction bases with no gene match: 6. This CDR3 has 14 residues. CDR1 is SGHTA, CDR2 FQGNSA, per germline.

This clone appeared a single time. V and J are TRBV25-1 and TRBJ1-1; possibly TRBD1 for D (6 bases). The CDR3 is 14 amino acids. Trimming shortened V by 5 bases and J by 2 bases, and 12 bases separated the two germline ends. Germline V gene data show CDR1 as MGHDK and CDR2 as SYGVNS. This CDR3 is CASSRGLTNTEAFF. The DNA of the CDR3 is TGTGCCAGCAGTCGGGGGCTAACAAACACTGAAGCTTTCTTT. Supplemented by reference TRBV25-1 and TRBJ1-1, the full variable domain reads EADIYQTPRYLVIGTGKKITLECSQTMGHDKMYWYQQDPGMELHLIHYSYGVNSTEKGDLSSESTVSRIRTEHFPLTLESARPSHTSQYLCASSRGLTNTEAFFGQGTRLTVV.

The chain has TRBV5-1 and TRBJ1-1; TRBD1 agrees at 11 bases. Germline V gene sequence: CDR1 SGHRS, CDR2 YFSETQ. Losses at the gene ends were 3 bases for V and 3 bases for J; bases not matched to a gene: 1. The CDR3 contains 14 residues. The CDR3 sequence: CASSWGQGDTEAFF. CDR3 coding DNA: TGCGCCAGCAGCTGGGGACAGGGGGACACTGAAGCTTTCTTT.

This clone has a count of ten or more. At the DNA level, this CDR3 is encoded by other sequences in the same sample as well. This chain joins TRBV19 and TRBJ2-7; D possibly uses TRBD1 or TRBD2 (6 bases each). Deletions cut 5 bases from V and 0 bases from J, with 11 bases between. CDR1 and CDR2 from the germline V gene are LNHDA and SQIVND (reference sequence). The CDR3 contains 14 residues. This CDR3 reads CASSRGTPSYEQYF. For the CDR3, the DNA is TGTGCCAGTAGTCGGGGGACACCCTCCTACGAGCAGTACTTC.